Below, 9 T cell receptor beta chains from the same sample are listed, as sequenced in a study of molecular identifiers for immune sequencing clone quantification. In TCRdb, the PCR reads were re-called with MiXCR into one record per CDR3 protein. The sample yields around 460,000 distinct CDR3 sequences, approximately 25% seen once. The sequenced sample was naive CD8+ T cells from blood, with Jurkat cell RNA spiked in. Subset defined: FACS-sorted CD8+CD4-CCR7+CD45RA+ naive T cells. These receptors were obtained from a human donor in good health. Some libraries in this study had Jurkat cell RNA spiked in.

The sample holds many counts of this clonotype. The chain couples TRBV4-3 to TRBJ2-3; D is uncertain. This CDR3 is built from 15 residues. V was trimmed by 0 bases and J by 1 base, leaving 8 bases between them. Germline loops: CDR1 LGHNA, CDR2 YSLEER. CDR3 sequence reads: CASSQDTSRTDTQYF. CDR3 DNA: TGCGCCAGCAGCCAAGATACCAGCCGCACAGATACGCAGTATTTT.

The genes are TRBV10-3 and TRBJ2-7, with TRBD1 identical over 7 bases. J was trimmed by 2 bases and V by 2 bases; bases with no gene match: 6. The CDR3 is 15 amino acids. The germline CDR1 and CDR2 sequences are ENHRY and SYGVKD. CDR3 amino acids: CAISEDRESTYEQYF. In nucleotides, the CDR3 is TGTGCCATCAGTGAGGACAGGGAGTCTACCTACGAGCAGTACTTC.

The CDR3 DNA reads TGTGCCAGCAGTGAGGGACTGCCCAGGTTTAACACTGAAGCTTTCTTT. Translated: CASSEGLPRFNTEAFF. The chain links TRBV2 to TRBJ1-1, with D maybe TRBD1 (5 bases). This CDR3 comprises 16 residues. Trimming removed 3 bases at V and 2 bases at J, with 16 bases between. The V gene's germline CDR1 is SNHLY and CDR2 FYNNEI.

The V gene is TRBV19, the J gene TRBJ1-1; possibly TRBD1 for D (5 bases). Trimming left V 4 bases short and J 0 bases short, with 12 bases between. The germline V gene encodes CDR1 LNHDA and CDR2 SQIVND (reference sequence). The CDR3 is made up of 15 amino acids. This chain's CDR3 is CASSNKGLMNTEAFF. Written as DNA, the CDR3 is TGTGCCAGTAGTAATAAGGGACTGATGAACACTGAAGCTTTCTTT.

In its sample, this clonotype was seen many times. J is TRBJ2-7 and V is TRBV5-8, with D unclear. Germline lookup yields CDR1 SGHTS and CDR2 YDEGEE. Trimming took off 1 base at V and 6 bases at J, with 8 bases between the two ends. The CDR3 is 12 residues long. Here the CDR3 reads CASSLFSGEQYF. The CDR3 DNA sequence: TGTGCCAGCAGCTTGTTTTCCGGCGAGCAGTACTTC. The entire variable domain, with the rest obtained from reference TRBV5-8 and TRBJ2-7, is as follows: EAGVTQSPTHLIKTRGQQATLRCSPISGHTSVYWYQQALGLGLQFLLWYDEGEERNRGNFPPRFSGRQFPNYSSELNVNALELEDSALYLCASSLFSGEQYFGPGTRLTVT.

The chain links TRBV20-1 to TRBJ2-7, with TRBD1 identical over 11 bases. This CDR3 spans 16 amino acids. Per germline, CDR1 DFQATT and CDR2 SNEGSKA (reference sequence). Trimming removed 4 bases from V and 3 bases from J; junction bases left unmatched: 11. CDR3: CSAKGQGGTYYYEQYF. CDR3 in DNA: TGCAGTGCTAAGGGACAGGGGGGAACTTATTACTACGAGCAGTACTTC.

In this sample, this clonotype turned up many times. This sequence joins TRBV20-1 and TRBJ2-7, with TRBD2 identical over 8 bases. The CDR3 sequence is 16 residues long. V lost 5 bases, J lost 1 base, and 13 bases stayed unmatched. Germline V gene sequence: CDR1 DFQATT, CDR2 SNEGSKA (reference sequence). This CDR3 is CSAEPQSGGRSYEQYF. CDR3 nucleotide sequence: TGCAGTGCTGAGCCCCAGAGTGGCGGGAGGTCCTACGAGCAGTACTTC.

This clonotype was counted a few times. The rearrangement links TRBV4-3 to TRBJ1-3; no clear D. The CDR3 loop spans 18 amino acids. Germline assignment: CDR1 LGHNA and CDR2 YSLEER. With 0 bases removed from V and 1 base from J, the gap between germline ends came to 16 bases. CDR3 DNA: TGCGCCAGCAGCCAAGAAATCCCCGGGTCACTATCTGGAAACACCATATATTTT. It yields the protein CASSQEIPGSLSGNTIYF.

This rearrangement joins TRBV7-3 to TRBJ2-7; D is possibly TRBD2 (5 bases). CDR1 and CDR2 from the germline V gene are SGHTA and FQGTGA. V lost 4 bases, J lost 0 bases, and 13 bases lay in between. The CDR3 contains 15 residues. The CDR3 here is CASSSDGGFSYEQYF. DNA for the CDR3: TGTGCCAGCAGCTCCGACGGCGGGTTCTCCTACGAGCAGTACTTC. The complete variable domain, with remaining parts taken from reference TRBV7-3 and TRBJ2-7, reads GAGVSQTPSNKVTEKGKYVELRCDPISGHTALYWYRQSLGQGPEFLIYFQGTGAADDSGLPNDRFFAVRPEGSVSTLKIQRTERGDSAVYLCASSSDGGFSYEQYFGPGTRLTVT.